The 12 T cell receptor beta chains below come from one sample, sequenced in a study of blood T cell repertoires in COVID-19. TCRdb keeps only in-frame clones here, not all; method: immunoSEQ multiplex PCR. The table has around 63,000 clones, over 75% seen once; the top ten hold 7.2%. The sample taken for sequencing was peripheral blood. The receptors derive from a man aged 55 to 69 with acute or convalescent COVID-19.

The J gene is TRBJ2-2, the V gene TRBV29-1; 11 bases are a match to TRBD2. This CDR3 region has 17 residues. CDR1 is SQVTM, CDR2 ANQGSEA, per germline. The trim removed 7 bases at V and 3 bases at J, leaving 13 bases unmatched. Here the CDR3 reads CSAPRSSGGLDTGELFF. As DNA, the CDR3 is TGCAGCGCTCCCCGGTCTAGCGGGGGGTTGGACACCGGGGAGCTGTTTTTT.

This clone was detected a few times. The V and J genes are TRBV10-3 and TRBJ2-7; a possible D gene is TRBD2 (7 bases). V was shortened by 0 bases and J by 6 bases, with 12 bases between the two germline ends. The CDR3 extends over 14 amino acids. Germline CDR1 reads ENHRY; CDR2 reads SYGVKD. The CDR3 loop reads CAISESGGGGEQYF. The CDR3 DNA sequence: TGTGCCATCAGTGAGTCAGGGGGGGGTGGCGAGCAGTACTTC.

V and J are TRBV14 and TRBJ1-2, with TRBD1 as a possible D gene (5 bases). Germline V gene lookup returns CDR1 SGHDN and CDR2 FVKESK. The CDR3 has 15 amino acids. V was shortened by 4 bases and J by 4 bases, with 16 bases between the two germline ends. CDR3 loop: CASSPEGKGVYGYTF. The CDR3 bases are TGTGCCAGCAGCCCGGAGGGGAAGGGAGTCTATGGCTACACCTTC.

The chain's CDR3 is CASSPGSTVYGYTF. The CDR3 DNA is TGTGCCAGCAGTCCCGGGAGTACCGTCTATGGCTACACCTTC. This rearrangement joins TRBV6-5 to TRBJ1-2; D not resolved. This CDR3 contains 14 residues. Germline loops: CDR1 MNHEY, CDR2 SVGAGI. V dropped 5 bases and J dropped 4 bases, with 14 bases sitting between them.

This clone appeared a few times. The chain employs TRBV18 and TRBJ2-1, with D perhaps matching TRBD1 (5 bases). The CDR3 loop spans 16 amino acids. V was pared by 2 bases and J by 5 bases, with 16 bases between. CDR1 KGHSH and CDR2 LQKENI come from the germline V gene. The CDR3 nucleotides read TGTGCCAGCTCACCAAGTATAACAGGAGCCCACAATGAGCAGTTCTTC. Translating it yields CASSPSITGAHNEQFF.

The V and J genes are TRBV3-1 (or the pseudogene TRBV3-2) and TRBJ1-6; the match to TRBD1 covers 7 bases. This CDR3 comprises 15 residues. The V segment lost 3 bases and the J segment 8 bases; nucleotides outside the gene matches: 7. Germline V gene sequence: CDR1 LGHDT, CDR2 YNNKEL (reference sequence). The DNA for the CDR3 is TGTGCCAGCAGCCAGGCAGGAGGGGGCCATTCACCCCTCCACTTT. It is translated as CASSQAGGGHSPLHF.

This clone was counted a few times. The gene calls are TRBV3-1 (or the pseudogene TRBV3-2) and TRBJ1-2; perhaps TRBD1 as D (5 bases). Germline CDR1 is LGHDT and CDR2 is YNNKEL (reference sequence). V was shortened by 3 bases and J by 7 bases, with 15 bases between the two germline ends. The CDR3 loop spans 14 amino acids. Here the CDR3 reads CASSQSPAGGGYTF. In nucleotides, the CDR3 is TGTGCCAGCAGCCAGTCCCCCGCGGGGGGTGGCTACACCTTC.

This clone was seen more than once but under ten times. The chain uses TRBV6-5 and TRBJ1-1; D possibly corresponds to TRBD1 (5 bases). Looked up from germline, CDR1 is MNHEY and CDR2 is SVGAGI. The length of the CDR3 is 14 residues. V lost 2 bases to trimming and J lost 2 bases, with 9 bases between them. The chain's CDR3 is CASSYPDRNTEAFF. CDR3 sequence (DNA): TGTGCCAGCAGTTACCCCGACAGAAACACTGAAGCTTTCTTT.

CDR3 amino acids: CASSSGPTNTEAFF. The CDR3 bases are TGTGCCAGTAGTTCAGGCCCTACTAACACTGAAGCTTTCTTT. The rearrangement joins TRBV19 to TRBJ1-1; D is unclear. Looked up from germline, CDR1 is LNHDA and CDR2 is SQIVND (reference sequence). Trimming shortened V by 5 bases and J by 2 bases, and 12 bases separated the two germline ends. The CDR3 runs to 14 residues.

The rearrangement joins TRBV6-5 to TRBJ1-1; D unclear. The CDR3 sequence is 16 residues long. With 0 bases removed from V and 5 bases from J, the gap between germline ends came to 16 bases. Germline values: CDR1 MNHEY, CDR2 SVGAGI. The CDR3: CASSYSRSFKRTEAFF. The CDR3 region has the DNA TGTGCCAGCAGTTACTCGAGAAGCTTCAAGAGGACTGAAGCTTTCTTT.

V usage is TRBV9 and J usage is TRBJ2-3; tentative D call: TRBD2 (6 bases). The CDR3 contains 14 residues. CDR1 is SGDLS and CDR2 is YYNGEE in the germline V gene. V lost 0 bases and J 6 bases, leaving 11 bases between the germline ends. The CDR3 DNA is TGTGCCAGCAGCGTAGATTTAGCGGCCGATACGCAGTATTTT. It codes for CASSVDLAADTQYF.

This chain uses TRBV6-6 with TRBJ1-6; tentative D call: TRBD1 (6 bases). V lost 2 bases, J lost 10 bases, and 12 bases lay in between. Looked up from germline, CDR1 is MNHNY and CDR2 is SVGAGI (reference sequence). The CDR3 sequence is 14 residues long. CDR3 sequence reads: CASSYEGGPSPLHF. For the CDR3, the DNA is TGTGCCAGCAGTTACGAGGGGGGGCCGTCACCCCTCCACTTT.